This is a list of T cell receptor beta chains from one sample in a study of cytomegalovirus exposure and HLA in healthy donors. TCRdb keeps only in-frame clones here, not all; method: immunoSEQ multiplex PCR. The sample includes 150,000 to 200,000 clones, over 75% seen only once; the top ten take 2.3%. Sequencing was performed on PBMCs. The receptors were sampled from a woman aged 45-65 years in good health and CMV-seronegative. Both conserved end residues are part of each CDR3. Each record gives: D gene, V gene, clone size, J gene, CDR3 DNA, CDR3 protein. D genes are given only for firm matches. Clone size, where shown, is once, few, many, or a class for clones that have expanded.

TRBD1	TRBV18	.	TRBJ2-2	TGTGCCAGCTCACCGACGGGACAGGGTTACACCGGGGAGCTGTTTTTT	CASSPTGQGYTGELFF
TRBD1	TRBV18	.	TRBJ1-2	TGTGCCAGCTCACATTCGGACAGGGTCTATGGCTACACCTTC	CASSHSDRVYGYTF
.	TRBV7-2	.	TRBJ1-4	TGTGCCAGCAGCTTAACCCCTATACAGGCAACTAATGAAAAACTGTTTTTT	CASSLTPIQATNEKLFF
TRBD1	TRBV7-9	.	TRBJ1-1	TGTTCCAGCAGCTCAACCCTTTTAAGGACAGGGGCCGCTGGGGAGGCTTTCTTT	CSSSSTLLRTGAAGEAFF
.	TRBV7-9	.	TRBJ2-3	TGTGCCAGCAGCTTCTTCCCAGGGCCCACAGATACGCAGTATTTT	CASSFFPGPTDTQYF
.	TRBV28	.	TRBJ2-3	TGTGCCAGCCGGGGGGCGGGGGACACAGATACGCAGTATTTT	CASRGAGDTDTQYF
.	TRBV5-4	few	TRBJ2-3	TGTGCCAGCAGCTTGGGGAGGACTGGCACAGATACGCAGTATTTT	CASSLGRTGTDTQYF
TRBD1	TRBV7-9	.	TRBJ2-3	TGTGCCAGCAGCTCGAGGACAGGGGGGGAATACACAGATACGCAGTATTTT	CASSSRTGGEYTDTQYF
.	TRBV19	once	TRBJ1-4	TGTGCCAGTAGTCTCAGGGGATTGAATGAAAAACTGTTTTTT	CASSLRGLNEKLFF
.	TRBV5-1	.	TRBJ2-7	TGCGCCAGCAGCCTGGTTACTTCCTACGAGCAGTACTTC	CASSLVTSYEQYF
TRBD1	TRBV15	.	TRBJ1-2	TGTGCCACCAGCAGAGATAAGACAGGGGGAGGCTACACCTTC	CATSRDKTGGGYTF
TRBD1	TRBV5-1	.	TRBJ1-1	TGCGCCAGCAGCTCGAGCGGACAGGCGAACACTGAAGCTTTCTTT	CASSSSGQANTEAFF
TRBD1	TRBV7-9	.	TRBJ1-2	TGTGCCAGCAGGCACCGGGACAGCGACGATGGCTACACCTTC	CASRHRDSDDGYTF
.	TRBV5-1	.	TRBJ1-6	TGCGCCAGCAGCTTGGAGAGCGGAGATAATTCACCCCTCCACTTT	CASSLESGDNSPLHF
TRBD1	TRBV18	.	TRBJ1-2	TGTGCCAGCTCACCGGGGACAGGGTCAGCTAACTATGGCTACACCTTC	CASSPGTGSANYGYTF
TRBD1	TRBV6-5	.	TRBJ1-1	TGTGCCAGCAGCGCGGGACAGGGGGAAACTGAAGCTTTCTTT	CASSAGQGETEAFF
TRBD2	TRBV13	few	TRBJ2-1	TGTGCCAGCAGCTTAGGCCTAGCGGGAGTGGGGAATGAGCAGTTCTTC	CASSLGLAGVGNEQFF
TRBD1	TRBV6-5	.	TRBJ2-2	TGTGCCAGCAAGAGGACAGGGACGAACACCGGGGAGCTGTTTTTT	CASKRTGTNTGELFF
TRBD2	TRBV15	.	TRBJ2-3	TGTGCCACCAGCAGAGGGAATAGCGGGGCCGGGGATACGCAGTATTTT	CATSRGNSGAGDTQYF
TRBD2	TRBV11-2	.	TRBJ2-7	TGTGCCAGCACCACCCTCGGGGCGGGAGCCACCTACGAGCAGTACTTC	CASTTLGAGATYEQYF
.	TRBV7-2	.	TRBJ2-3	TGTGCCAGCAGCTTAGGTGGGGGCAGTCATACGCAGTATTTT	CASSLGGGSHTQYF
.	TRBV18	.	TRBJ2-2	TGTGCCAGCTCACCCTTTCCCAGGGCGCGCACCGGGGAGCTGTTTTTT	CASSPFPRARTGELFF
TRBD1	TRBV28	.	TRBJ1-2	TGTGCCAGCAGTCAAGGACGGGACAGGGGATGGGAGGATGGCTACACCTTC	CASSQGRDRGWEDGYTF
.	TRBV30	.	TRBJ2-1	TGTGCCTGGAGTGTGGGCGGGCGTTGGTCTAGTGAGCAGTTCTTC	CAWSVGGRWSSEQFF
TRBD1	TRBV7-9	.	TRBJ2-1	TGTACCAGCAGCTCGAGACTGGGACAGGTCTCCCATGAGCAGTTCTTC	CTSSSRLGQVSHEQFF
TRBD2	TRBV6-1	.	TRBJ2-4	TGTGCCAGCAGTGAAAGGGCGGGAGCCGACTTC	CASSERAGADF
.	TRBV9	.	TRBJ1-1	TGTGCCAGCAGCGCCAGGGGGAACACTGAAGCTTTCTTT	CASSARGNTEAFF
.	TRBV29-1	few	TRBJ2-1	TGCAACGCCCAGGGCAGCCATAGAAATGAGCAGTTCTTC	CNAQGSHRNEQFF
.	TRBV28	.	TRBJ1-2	TGTGCCAGCAGTTCGCCAGGGCGGGAAATGCACTATGGCTACACCTTC	CASSSPGREMHYGYTF
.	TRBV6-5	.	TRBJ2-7	TGTGCCAGCAGTTCGCCTAGCGCTACCTACGAGCAGTACTTC	CASSSPSATYEQYF
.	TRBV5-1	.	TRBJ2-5	TGCGCCAGCAGCTTGGGAACGACTAGACAAGAGACCCAGTACTTC	CASSLGTTRQETQYF
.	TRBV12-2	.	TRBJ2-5	TGTGCAAGTCGCTTTTACAGGGGGTTGGTTGGGGAGACCCAGTACTTC	CASRFYRGLVGETQYF
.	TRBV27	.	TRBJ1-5	TGTGCCAGCAGCCCCAACAACAATCAGCCCCAGCATTTT	CASSPNNNQPQHF
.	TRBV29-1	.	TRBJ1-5	TGCAGCGTTGCTGACCCGGGTCAGCCCCAGCATTTT	CSVADPGQPQHF
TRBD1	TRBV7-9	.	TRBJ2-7	TGTTCCAGCAGCCTTACAGGACAGGGAAAATACGAGCAGTACTTC	CSSSLTGQGKYEQYF
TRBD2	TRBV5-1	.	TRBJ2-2	TGCGCCAGCAGCCTGGGAGGAGCGGGAGGAGCCGGGGAGCTGTTTTTT	CASSLGGAGGAGELFF
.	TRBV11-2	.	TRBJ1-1	TGTGCCAGCAGCCTACAGAGGACAGAAGCTTTCTTT	CASSLQRTEAFF
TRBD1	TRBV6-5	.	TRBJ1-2	TGTGCCAGCAGGAGAGGGACAGGGGGCCCGCATGGCTACACCTTC	CASRRGTGGPHGYTF
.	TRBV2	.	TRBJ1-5	TGTGCCAGCAGTGACAGGGTCTATAGCAATCAGCCCCAGCATTTT	CASSDRVYSNQPQHF
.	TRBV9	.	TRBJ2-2	TGTGCCAGCAGCGTAGTACTTAACACCGGGGAGCTGTTTTTT	CASSVVLNTGELFF
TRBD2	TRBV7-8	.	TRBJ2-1	TGTGCCAGCAGCCCCAATTTGATAGCGGGAGGGACCTACAATGAGCAGTTCTTC	CASSPNLIAGGTYNEQFF
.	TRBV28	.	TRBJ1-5	TGTGCCAGCGAGAACCCCTCGCCCAATCAGCCCCAGCATTTT	CASENPSPNQPQHF
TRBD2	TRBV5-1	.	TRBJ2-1	TGCGCCAGCAGCCCTCATCTAGCGGGACGCGACCTCTACAATGAGCAGTTCTTC	CASSPHLAGRDLYNEQFF
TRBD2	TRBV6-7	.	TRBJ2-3	TGTGCCGCCCAAAACCAAGCGGGAACTAGCACAGATACGCAGTATTTT	CAAQNQAGTSTDTQYF
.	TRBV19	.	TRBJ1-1	TGTGCCAGTAGTACCGGGACTGAAGCTTTCTTT	CASSTGTEAFF
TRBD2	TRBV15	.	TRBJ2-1	TGTGCCACCAGCACTGGACTAGCGGGTTATAATGAGCAGTTCTTC	CATSTGLAGYNEQFF
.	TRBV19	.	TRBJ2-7	TGTGCCAGTAGTATAGGAGGAGCTAGAACCTACGAGCAGTACTTC	CASSIGGARTYEQYF
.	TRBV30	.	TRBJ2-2	TGTGCCTCCTCGCTACGATCCGGGGAGCTGTTTTTT	CASSLRSGELFF